The T cell receptor beta chain under discussion was sequenced for a study of OX40 agonist ivuxolimab in advanced cancers. This CDR3 comprises 19 residues. The V end lost 7 bases, the J end lost 0 bases, and 22 bases lay between the germline ends. The germline V gene has CDR1 SNHLY and CDR2 FYNNEI. The method was immunoSEQ multiplex PCR; TCRdb's version includes in-frame clones alone and lacks a portion of them. The sample includes 75,000 to 100,000 clones, 90% to 95% seen only once; the top ten take 0.25% to 0.35%. This sequence was found in an adult with an advanced solid tumor such as melanoma, head and neck, liver or kidney cancer. The sample consisted of CD4+ or CD8+ T cells sorted from blood, taken in a trial of the OX40 agonist ivuxolimab. This chain connects TRBV2 to TRBJ2-6; D gene unclear. This CDR3 reads CASIVDRAKAISGANVLTF. The DNA for the CDR3 is TGTGCCAGCATAGTTGATAGGGCAAAAGCGATCTCTGGGGCCAACGTCCTGACTTTC.